This T cell receptor beta chain was captured in a study of graft-versus-host responses after intestinal transplantation. Study-wide points: Declines in HvG clones occurring early post-transplant were associated with peak circulating GvH clone levels. Recipient bone marrow held GvH clones, some seen earlier in ileum or blood.

Method: immunoSEQ multiplex PCR; TCRdb's copy keeps in-frame clones and lacks some. The sample includes 84,000 or so clones, over 75% of them seen just once. Germline V gene data show CDR1 as SNHLY and CDR2 as FYNNEI. This CDR3 is 18 amino acids long. V was shortened by 3 bases and J by 0 bases, with 15 bases between the two germline ends. Details on this clone: Its specificity is unknown.

The receptor was isolated from a human donor who was the organ donor for an intestinal transplant. The chain joins TRBV2 to TRBJ2-6, with D perhaps TRBD1 (5 bases). Material: unstimulated CD8+ T cells sorted from spleen or lymph node cells, obtained before transplant. The CDR3 coding sequence is TGTGCCAGCAGTGAGGAACGACAGAAAAGCTCTGGGGCCAACGTCCTGACTTTC. Translating it yields CASSEERQKSSGANVLTF.